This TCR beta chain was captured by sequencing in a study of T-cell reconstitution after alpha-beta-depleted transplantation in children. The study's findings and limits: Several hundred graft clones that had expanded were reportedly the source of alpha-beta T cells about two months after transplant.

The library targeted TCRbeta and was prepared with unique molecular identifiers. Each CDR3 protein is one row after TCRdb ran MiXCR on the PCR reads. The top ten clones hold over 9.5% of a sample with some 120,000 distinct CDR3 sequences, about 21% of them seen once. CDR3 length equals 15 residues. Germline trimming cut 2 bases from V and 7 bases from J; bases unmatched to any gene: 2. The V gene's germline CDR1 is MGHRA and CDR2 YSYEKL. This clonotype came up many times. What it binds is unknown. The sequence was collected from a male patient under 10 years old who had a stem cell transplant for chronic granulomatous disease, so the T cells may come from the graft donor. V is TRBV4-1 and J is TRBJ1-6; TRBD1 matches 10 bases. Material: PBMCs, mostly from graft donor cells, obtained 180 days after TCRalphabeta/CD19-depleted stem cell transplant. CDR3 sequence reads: CASSQWTGGNSPLHF. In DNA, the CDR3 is TGCGCCAGCAGCCAATGGACAGGGGGGAATTCACCCCTCCACTTT.